A single sample gave rise to the 20 T cell receptor beta chains below, sequenced in a study of cytomegalovirus exposure and HLA in healthy donors. 60 Vbeta and 13 Jbeta primers were used in PCR. Here immunoSEQ multiplex PCR was the method, and the copy in TCRdb shows in-frame clones only, minus some. The sample consists of 100,000 or so clones, about 76% of them appearing once. Sequenced sample: PBMCs. Every receptor here comes from a woman aged 40-49 years in good health and CMV-seronegative.

This clone was seen only once. The chain combines TRBV27 with TRBJ1-2; possibly TRBD1 for D (5 bases). Deletions cut 8 bases from V and 4 bases from J, with 20 bases between. Germline V gives CDR1 MNHEY, CDR2 SMNVEV (reference sequence). This CDR3 is 15 amino acids long. CDR3 in amino acids: CASGGYATKSYGYTF. CDR3 bases: TGTGCCAGCGGGGGGTACGCAACGAAATCCTATGGCTACACCTTC.

This clone is labeled as medium-sized. The rearrangement links TRBV6-1 to TRBJ1-4; D may be TRBD1 (6 bases). Trimming removed 6 bases at V and 6 bases at J, with 17 bases between. This CDR3 spans 15 amino acids. Germline CDR1 is MNHNS and CDR2 is SASEGT. This CDR3 reads CASSHLGGGDEKLFF. The CDR3 DNA is TGTGCCAGCAGCCACCTGGGGGGGGGCGATGAAAAACTGTTTTTT.

V gene TRBV11-3 combines with J gene TRBJ2-7; 7 bases line up with TRBD2. This CDR3 comprises 13 residues. The germline CDR1 and CDR2 sequences are SGHNT and YENEEA. After removal of 5 bases from V and 6 bases from J, the junction contained 7 bases not matched to a gene. The DNA of the CDR3 is TGTGCCAGCAGCCCAGAAACGGGAGGCGAGCAGTACTTC. Its protein is CASSPETGGEQYF.

About this clone: Other DNA sequences in the sample encode the same CDR3. The chain couples TRBV4-1 to TRBJ2-1; a weak D match, TRBD2 (6 bases). Trimming removed 4 bases from V and 4 bases from J, with 26 bases in between. Germline CDR1 reads MGHRA; CDR2 reads YSYEKL. The CDR3 extends over 19 amino acids. This chain's CDR3 is CASSPKSPLLRGIYNEQFF. CDR3 nucleotide sequence: TGCGCCAGCAGCCCCAAATCCCCTCTTTTGCGGGGTATATACAATGAGCAGTTCTTC.

As regards this clone: Its ends do not fully match the called genes, so a read error is possible. The chain uses TRBV7-7 and TRBJ2-1; D may be TRBD2 (6 bases). CDR3 length equals 13 residues. From germline, CDR1 is SSHAT and CDR2 FNYEAQ (reference sequence). The CDR3 nucleotides read TGTGCTAGCAGCTTATGGGGGGACAATGAGCAGTTCTTC. Amino acids: CASSLWGDNEQFF.

Note on this clone: One junction end does not reproduce the germline sequence, and a read error may be involved. CDR3 amino acids: CASSHIQGFDDQYF. In nucleotides, the CDR3 is TGCGCCAGCAGCCATATACAGGGTTTCGACGACCAGTACTTC. The J gene is TRBJ2-7, the V gene TRBV4-1; D is possibly TRBD1 (6 bases). The CDR3 spans 14 residues. Germline V gene sequence: CDR1 MGHRA, CDR2 YSYEKL.

This chain uses TRBV10-3 with TRBJ2-7; possible D gene TRBD1, 5 bases. Germline CDR1 is ENHRY and CDR2 is SYGVKD. The V end was cut by 2 bases, the J end by 0 bases, with 11 bases between. This CDR3 has 15 residues. Written as DNA, the CDR3 is TGTGCCATCAGTGAGCAGGGTACGGGCTCCTACGAGCAGTACTTC. Its protein product is CAISEQGTGSYEQYF.

CDR3 in amino acids: CAWSRQGAQPQHF. DNA of the CDR3: TGTGCCTGGAGCAGACAGGGGGCTCAGCCCCAGCATTTT. The rearrangement joins TRBV30 to TRBJ1-5, with 10 bases fitting TRBD1. This CDR3 has 13 residues. The germline gives CDR1 GTSNPN, CDR2 SVGIG (reference sequence). The V and J ends lost 3 bases and 6 bases, in that order; junction bases with no gene match: 2.

The gene calls are TRBV19 and TRBJ1-1; D is unresolved. Trimming removed 6 bases at V and 8 bases at J, with 13 bases between. CDR3 length: 12 amino acids. CDR1 is LNHDA, CDR2 SQIVND, per germline (reference sequence). The CDR3 spells CASSPLRREAFF. The DNA of the CDR3 is TGTGCCAGTAGCCCCTTGCGGAGGGAAGCTTTCTTT. Full variable domain (outside the CDR3, taken from reference TRBV19 and TRBJ1-1): DGGITQSPKYLFRKEGQNVTLSCEQNLNHDAMYWYRQDPGQGLRLIYYSQIVNDFQKGDIAEGYSVSREKKESFPLTVTSAQKNPTAFYLCASSPLRREAFFGQGTRLTVV.

This chain uses TRBV5-1 with TRBJ2-7; D is possibly TRBD1 (6 bases). Germline V gene sequence: CDR1 SGHRS, CDR2 YFSETQ. The ends were cut back, 2 bases at V and 5 bases at J, with 14 bases in the middle. This CDR3 has 14 residues. CDR3 sequence reads: CASSLGQLVHEQYF. CDR3 sequence (DNA): TGCGCCAGCAGCTTAGGACAGTTAGTCCACGAGCAGTACTTC.

V usage is TRBV18 and J usage is TRBJ1-5; 7 positions match TRBD1. Germline assignment: CDR1 KGHSH and CDR2 LQKENI. The CDR3 sequence is 15 residues long. J was trimmed by 3 bases and V by 5 bases; bases with no gene match: 7. The CDR3 bases are TGTGCCAGCTCATCGCGACAGGGTAACAATCAGCCCCAGCATTTT. Protein product: CASSSRQGNNQPQHF.

The J gene is TRBJ1-3, the V gene TRBV11-2; 7 nucleotides match TRBD1. This CDR3 contains 15 residues. Germline CDR1 reads SGHAT; CDR2 reads FQNNGV. Unmatched junction bases numbered 5, after V lost 6 bases and J lost 0 bases. The CDR3 protein is CASSRGQSSGNTIYF. The CDR3 nucleotides are TGTGCCAGCAGTCGGGGACAGAGCTCTGGAAACACCATATATTTT.

This clone was detected only a few times. The chain is built from TRBV10-2 and TRBJ1-1; D is ambiguous. Trimming removed 9 bases from V and 0 bases from J, with 14 bases in between. The CDR3 is 14 amino acids. The germline V gene has CDR1 WSHSY and CDR2 SAAADI. The CDR3 coding sequence is TGCGCCAGTTTAAGTCCGTACATGAACACTGAAGCTTTCTTT. Translation gives CASLSPYMNTEAFF.

V is TRBV28 and J is TRBJ1-2; TRBD1 matches at 8 bases. Germline loops: CDR1 MDHEN, CDR2 SYDVKM. With V trimmed by 5 bases and J by 5 bases, 13 bases remained unmatched. The CDR3 contains 16 residues. CDR3 residues: CASSPRTGPKGYGYTF. The CDR3 bases are TGTGCCAGCAGTCCGAGGACAGGGCCAAAGGGTTATGGCTACACCTTC.

The V gene is TRBV6-1, the J gene TRBJ1-5; D possibly corresponds to TRBD1 (5 bases). The CDR3 length is 16 residues. V lost 0 bases, J lost 7 bases, and 16 bases lay in between. Germline V gene data show CDR1 as MNHNS and CDR2 as SASEGT. The CDR3: CASSEAEGVRRQPQHF. CDR3 nucleotide sequence: TGTGCCAGCAGTGAAGCTGAAGGGGTCCGAAGGCAGCCCCAGCATTTT.

In nucleotides, the CDR3 is TGTGCCAGTACTCCCGGCGGCACGAACACCGGGGAGCTGTTTTTT. The encoded protein is CASTPGGTNTGELFF. The chain employs TRBV19 and TRBJ2-2; D unresolved. Per the germline V gene, CDR1 is LNHDA and CDR2 is SQIVND (reference sequence). Trimming removed 7 bases at V and 0 bases at J, with 12 bases between. The CDR3 is 15 residues long. Complete variable domain (other parts from reference TRBV19 and TRBJ2-2): DGGITQSPKYLFRKEGQNVTLSCEQNLNHDAMYWYRQDPGQGLRLIYYSQIVNDFQKGDIAEGYSVSREKKESFPLTVTSAQKNPTAFYLCASTPGGTNTGELFFGEGSRLTVL.

A few counts support this clone. V gene TRBV29-1 combines with J gene TRBJ2-2; 7 positions match TRBD1. This CDR3 contains 14 residues. Germline V lookup: CDR1 SQVTM, CDR2 ANQGSEA. V was pared by 6 bases and J by 3 bases, with 7 bases of the junction left unmatched. The CDR3 spells CSVALTGDTGELFF. Here the CDR3 DNA reads TGCAGCGTGGCCCTAACAGGGGACACCGGGGAGCTGTTTTTT.

This chain connects TRBV2 to TRBJ1-2, with D possibly being TRBD1 (6 bases). The CDR3 totals 13 residues. Trimming cost V 8 bases and J 5 bases, with 15 bases left between them. Looked up from germline, CDR1 is SNHLY and CDR2 is FYNNEI. In DNA form, the CDR3 reads TGTGCCAGCTCTTGGGCAGGGGCGTATGGCTACACCTTC. Translation: CASSWAGAYGYTF.

This clone has a handful of counts. This sequence joins TRBV7-6 and TRBJ2-7; D may be TRBD1 (7 bases). Germline V gene sequence: CDR1 SGHVS, CDR2 FNYEAQ. The CDR3 has 16 amino acids. Between the trimmed V and J ends, which lost 1 base and 2 bases, there was a span of 15 bases. CDR3 DNA sequence: TGTGCCAGCAGCTTAGACCCGGAGGGGGCGACCTACGAGCAGTACTTC. Protein product: CASSLDPEGATYEQYF.

The V and J genes are TRBV6-5 and TRBJ2-7, with 8 bases lining up with TRBD1. The germline V gene encodes CDR1 MNHEY and CDR2 SVGAGI. The trim removed 0 bases at V and 4 bases at J, leaving 5 bases unmatched. CDR3 size: 15 residues. CDR3 nucleotides: TGTGCCAGCAGTTACTCCGGGACAGGTGTTTACGAGCAGTACTTC. Encoded protein: CASSYSGTGVYEQYF.